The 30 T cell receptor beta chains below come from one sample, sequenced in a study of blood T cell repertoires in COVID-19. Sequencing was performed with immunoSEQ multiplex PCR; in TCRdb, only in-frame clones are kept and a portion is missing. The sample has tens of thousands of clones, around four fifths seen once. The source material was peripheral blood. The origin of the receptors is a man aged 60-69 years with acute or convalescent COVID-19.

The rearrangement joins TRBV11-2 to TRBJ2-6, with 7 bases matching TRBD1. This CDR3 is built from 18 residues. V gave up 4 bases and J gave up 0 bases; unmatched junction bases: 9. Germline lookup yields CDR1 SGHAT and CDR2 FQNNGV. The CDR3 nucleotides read TGTGCCAGCAGCTCACCCCCCGGGACAGCCTCTGGGGCCAACGTCCTGACTTTC. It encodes CASSSPPGTASGANVLTF. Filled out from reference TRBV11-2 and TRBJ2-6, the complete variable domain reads EAGVAQSPRYKIIEKRQSVAFWCNPISGHATLYWYQQILGQGPKLLIQFQNNGVVDDSQLPKDRFSAERLKGVDSTLKIQPAKLEDSAVYLCASSSPPGTASGANVLTFGAGSRLTVL.

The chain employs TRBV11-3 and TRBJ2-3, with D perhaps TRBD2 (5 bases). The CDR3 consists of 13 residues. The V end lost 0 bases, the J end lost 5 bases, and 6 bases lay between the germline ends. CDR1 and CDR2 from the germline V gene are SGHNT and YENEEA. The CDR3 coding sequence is TGTGCCAGCAGCTTAGAAAGCGGAGATACGCAGTATTTT. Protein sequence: CASSLESGDTQYF.

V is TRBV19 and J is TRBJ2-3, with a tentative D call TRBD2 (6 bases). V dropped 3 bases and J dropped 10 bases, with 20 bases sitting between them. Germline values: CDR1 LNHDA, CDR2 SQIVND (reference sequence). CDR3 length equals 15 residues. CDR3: CASSMSGYPPGSQYF. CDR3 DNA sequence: TGTGCCAGTAGTATGAGCGGGTACCCGCCGGGGTCGCAGTATTTT. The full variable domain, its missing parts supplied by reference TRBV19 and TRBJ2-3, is DGGITQSPKYLFRKEGQNVTLSCEQNLNHDAMYWYRQDPGQGLRLIYYSQIVNDFQKGDIAEGYSVSREKKESFPLTVTSAQKNPTAFYLCASSMSGYPPGSQYFGPGTRLTVL.

The CDR3, as DNA: TGCGCCAGCAGCCAAGATGAGGTCAGGACAGGGGATGCAGATACGCAGTATTTT. Amino acids: CASSQDEVRTGDADTQYF. V is TRBV4-1 and J is TRBJ2-3; 9 bases are a match to TRBD1. With 0 bases clipped from V and 4 bases from J, the junction kept 11 bases outside the gene matches. Germline CDR1 is MGHRA and CDR2 is YSYEKL. This CDR3 contains 18 residues.

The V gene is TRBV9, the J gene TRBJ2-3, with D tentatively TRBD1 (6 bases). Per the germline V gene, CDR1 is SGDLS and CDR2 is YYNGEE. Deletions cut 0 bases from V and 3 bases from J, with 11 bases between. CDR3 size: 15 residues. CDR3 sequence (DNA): TGTGCCAGCAGCGTAGTCGACAGGTTAACAGATACGCAGTATTTT. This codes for CASSVVDRLTDTQYF.

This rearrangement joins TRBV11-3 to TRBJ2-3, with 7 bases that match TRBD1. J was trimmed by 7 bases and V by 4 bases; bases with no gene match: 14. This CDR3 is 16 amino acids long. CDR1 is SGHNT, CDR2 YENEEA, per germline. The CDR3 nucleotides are TGTGCCAGCAGCTCCCCAGACAGGGATTATTCACATACGCAGTATTTT. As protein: CASSSPDRDYSHTQYF.

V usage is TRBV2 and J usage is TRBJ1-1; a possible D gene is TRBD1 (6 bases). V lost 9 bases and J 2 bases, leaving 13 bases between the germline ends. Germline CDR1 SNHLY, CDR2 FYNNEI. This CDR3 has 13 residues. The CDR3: CASRTDLNTEAFF. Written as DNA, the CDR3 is TGTGCCAGTCGGACAGATCTAAACACTGAAGCTTTCTTT.

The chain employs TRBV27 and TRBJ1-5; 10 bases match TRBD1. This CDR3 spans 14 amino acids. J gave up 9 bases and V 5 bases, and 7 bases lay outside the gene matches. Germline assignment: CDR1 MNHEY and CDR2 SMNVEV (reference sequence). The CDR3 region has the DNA TGTGCCAGCAGTCCGGGACAGGGGAGTTTGCCCCAGCATTTT. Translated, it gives CASSPGQGSLPQHF.

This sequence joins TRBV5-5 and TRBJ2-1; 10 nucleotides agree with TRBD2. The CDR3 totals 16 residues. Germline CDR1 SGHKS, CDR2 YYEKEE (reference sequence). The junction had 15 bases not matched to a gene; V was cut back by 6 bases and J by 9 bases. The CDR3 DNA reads TGTGCCAGCACCTCTCTCTCTAGCGGGGGTGTAAGTGAGCAGTTCTTC. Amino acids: CASTSLSSGGVSEQFF.

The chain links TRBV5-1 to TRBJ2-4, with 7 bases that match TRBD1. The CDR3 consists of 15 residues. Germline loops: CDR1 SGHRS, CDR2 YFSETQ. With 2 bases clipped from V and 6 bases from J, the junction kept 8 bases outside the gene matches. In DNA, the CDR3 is TGCGCCAGCAGCTTAGGAGTGACAGGGTTAAACATTCAGTACTTC. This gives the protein CASSLGVTGLNIQYF.

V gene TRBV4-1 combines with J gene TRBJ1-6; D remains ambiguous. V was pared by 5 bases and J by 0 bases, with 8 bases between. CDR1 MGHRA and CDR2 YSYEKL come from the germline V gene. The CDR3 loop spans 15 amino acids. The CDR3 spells CASSILSSYNSPLHF. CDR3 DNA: TGCGCCAGCAGCATTCTGAGCTCCTATAATTCACCCCTCCACTTT.

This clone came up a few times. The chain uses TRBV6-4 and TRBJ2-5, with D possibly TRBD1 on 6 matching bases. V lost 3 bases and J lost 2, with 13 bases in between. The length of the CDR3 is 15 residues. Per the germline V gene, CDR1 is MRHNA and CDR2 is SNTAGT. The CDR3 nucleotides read TGTGCCAGCAGTGAAGGGGCAGGGGCGCAAGAGACCCAGTACTTC. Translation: CASSEGAGAQETQYF.

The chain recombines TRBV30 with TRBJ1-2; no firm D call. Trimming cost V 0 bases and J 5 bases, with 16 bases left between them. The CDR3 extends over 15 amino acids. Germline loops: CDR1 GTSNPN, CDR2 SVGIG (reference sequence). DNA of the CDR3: TGTGCCTGGAGTGTACAATTGGTTGGAGGTTATGGCTACACCTTC. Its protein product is CAWSVQLVGGYGYTF.

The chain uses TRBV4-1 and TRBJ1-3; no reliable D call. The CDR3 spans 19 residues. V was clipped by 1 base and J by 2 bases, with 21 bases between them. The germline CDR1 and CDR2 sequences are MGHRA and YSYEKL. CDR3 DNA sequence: TGCGCCAGCAGCCAAGCTCCCGCCGGGAACCAAACGGCTGGAAACACCATATATTTT. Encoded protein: CASSQAPAGNQTAGNTIYF.

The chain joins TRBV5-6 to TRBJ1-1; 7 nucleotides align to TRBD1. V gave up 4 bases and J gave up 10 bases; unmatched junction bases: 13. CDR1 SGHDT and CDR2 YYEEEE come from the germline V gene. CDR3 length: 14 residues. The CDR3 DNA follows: TGTGCCAGCAGCCCCCTGGGACAGTACTACCTAGCTTTCTTT. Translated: CASSPLGQYYLAFF.

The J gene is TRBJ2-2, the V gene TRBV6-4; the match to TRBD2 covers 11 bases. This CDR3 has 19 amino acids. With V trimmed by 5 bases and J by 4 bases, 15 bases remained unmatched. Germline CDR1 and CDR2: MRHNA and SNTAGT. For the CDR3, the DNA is TGTGCCAGCAGTTCCGGACGAATGGGACTAGCGGTGATCACCGGGGAGCTGTTTTTT. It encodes CASSSGRMGLAVITGELFF.

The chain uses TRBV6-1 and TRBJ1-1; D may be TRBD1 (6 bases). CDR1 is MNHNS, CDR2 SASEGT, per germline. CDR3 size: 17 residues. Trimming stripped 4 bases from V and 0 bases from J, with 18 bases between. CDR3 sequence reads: CASSARLQGAMNTEAFF. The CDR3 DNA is TGTGCCAGCAGTGCTAGATTACAGGGCGCGATGAACACTGAAGCTTTCTTT.

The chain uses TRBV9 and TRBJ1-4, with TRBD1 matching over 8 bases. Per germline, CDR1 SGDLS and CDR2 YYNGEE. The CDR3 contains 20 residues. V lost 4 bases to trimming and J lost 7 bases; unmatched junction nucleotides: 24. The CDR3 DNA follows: TGTGCCAGCAGCCACCAGGGGGCGGACTCACCCGAGGCCATGGTTGAAAAACTGTTTTTT. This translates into CASSHQGADSPEAMVEKLFF.

This CDR3 reads CASSFGSGTYEQYF. CDR3 in DNA: TGTGCCAGCAGCTTTGGGTCGGGGACCTACGAGCAGTACTTC. V usage is TRBV7-9 and J usage is TRBJ2-7; a weak D match, TRBD2 (5 bases). CDR1 is SEHNR and CDR2 is FQNEAQ in the germline V gene (reference sequence). V was cut by 3 bases and J by 2 bases, with 11 bases left in between. This CDR3 comprises 14 residues.

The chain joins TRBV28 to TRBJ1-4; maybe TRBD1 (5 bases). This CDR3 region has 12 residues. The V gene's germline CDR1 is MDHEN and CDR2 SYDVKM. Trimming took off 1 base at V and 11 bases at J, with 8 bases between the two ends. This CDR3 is CASSLSGWKLFF. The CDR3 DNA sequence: TGTGCCAGCAGTTTATCAGGGTGGAAACTGTTTTTT.

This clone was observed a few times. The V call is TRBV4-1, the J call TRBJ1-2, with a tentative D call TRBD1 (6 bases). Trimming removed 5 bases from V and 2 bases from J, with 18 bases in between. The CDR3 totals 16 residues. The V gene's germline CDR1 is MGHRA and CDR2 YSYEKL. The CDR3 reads CASSASPPGVNYGYTF. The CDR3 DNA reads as TGCGCCAGCAGCGCAAGCCCCCCAGGGGTGAACTATGGCTACACCTTC.

The CDR3 here is CASSYGGTDQETQYF. The CDR3 DNA sequence: TGTGCCAGCAGTTACGGTGGGACAGACCAAGAGACCCAGTACTTC. The V call is TRBV6-5, the J call TRBJ2-5; 7 bases map to TRBD1. The length of the CDR3 is 15 residues. The V segment lost 2 bases and the J segment 0 bases; nucleotides outside the gene matches: 3. Germline-derived CDR1 and CDR2 are MNHEY and SVGAGI.

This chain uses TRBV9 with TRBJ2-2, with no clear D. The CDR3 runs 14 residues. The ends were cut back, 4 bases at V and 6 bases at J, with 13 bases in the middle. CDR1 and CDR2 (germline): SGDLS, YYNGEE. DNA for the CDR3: TGTGCCAGCAGCTCCCGGTCCCGATCCGGGGAGCTGTTTTTT. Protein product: CASSSRSRSGELFF.

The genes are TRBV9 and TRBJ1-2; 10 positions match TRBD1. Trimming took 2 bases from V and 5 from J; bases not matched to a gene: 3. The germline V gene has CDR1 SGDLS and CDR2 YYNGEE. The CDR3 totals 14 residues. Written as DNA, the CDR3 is TGTGCCAGCAGCGTGGACAGGGGGGGATATGGCTACACCTTC. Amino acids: CASSVDRGGYGYTF.

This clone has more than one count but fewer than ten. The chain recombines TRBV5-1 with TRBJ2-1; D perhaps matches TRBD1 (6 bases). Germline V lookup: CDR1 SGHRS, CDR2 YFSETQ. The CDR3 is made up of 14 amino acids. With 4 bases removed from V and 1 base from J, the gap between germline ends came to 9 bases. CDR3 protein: CASSPGQSYNEQFF. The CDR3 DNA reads TGCGCCAGCAGCCCCGGACAGTCCTACAATGAGCAGTTCTTC. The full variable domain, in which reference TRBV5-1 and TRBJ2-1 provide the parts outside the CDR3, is KAGVTQTPRYLIKTRGQQVTLSCSPISGHRSVSWYQQTPGQGLQFLFEYFSETQRNKGNFPGRFSGRQFSNSRSEMNVSTLELGDSALYLCASSPGQSYNEQFFGPGTRLTVL.

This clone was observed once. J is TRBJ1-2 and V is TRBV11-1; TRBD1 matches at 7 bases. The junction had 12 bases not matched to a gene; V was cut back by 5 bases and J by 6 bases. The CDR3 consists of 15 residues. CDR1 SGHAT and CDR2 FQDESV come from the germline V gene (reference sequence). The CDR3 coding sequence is TGTGCCAGCAGCCCCACAGGGGCCGGATGGGATGGCTACACCTTC. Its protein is CASSPTGAGWDGYTF.

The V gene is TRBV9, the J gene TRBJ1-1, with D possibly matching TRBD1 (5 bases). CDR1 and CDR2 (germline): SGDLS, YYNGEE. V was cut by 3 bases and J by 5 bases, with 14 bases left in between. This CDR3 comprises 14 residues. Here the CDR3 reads CASSAGGLTTEAFF. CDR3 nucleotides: TGTGCCAGCAGCGCGGGGGGACTAACGACTGAAGCTTTCTTT. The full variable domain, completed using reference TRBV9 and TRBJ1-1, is DSGVTQTPKHLITATGQRVTLRCSPRSGDLSVYWYQQSLDQGLQFLIQYYNGEERAKGNILERFSAQQFPDLHSELNLSSLELGDSALYFCASSAGGLTTEAFFGQGTRLTVV.

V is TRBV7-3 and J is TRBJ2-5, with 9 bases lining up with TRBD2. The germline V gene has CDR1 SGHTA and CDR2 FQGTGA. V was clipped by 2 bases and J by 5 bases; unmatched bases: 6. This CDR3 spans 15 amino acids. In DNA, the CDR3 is TGTGCCAGCAGCTTAGCGGGGGGGCCGGGTGAGACCCAGTACTTC. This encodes CASSLAGGPGETQYF.

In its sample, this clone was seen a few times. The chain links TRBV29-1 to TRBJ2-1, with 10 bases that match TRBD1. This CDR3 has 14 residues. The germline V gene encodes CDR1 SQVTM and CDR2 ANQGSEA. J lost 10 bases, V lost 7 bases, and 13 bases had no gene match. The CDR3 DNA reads TGCAGCGCCGAAACCGGGACAGGGGTCCGGGAGCAGTTCTTC. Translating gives CSAETGTGVREQFF.

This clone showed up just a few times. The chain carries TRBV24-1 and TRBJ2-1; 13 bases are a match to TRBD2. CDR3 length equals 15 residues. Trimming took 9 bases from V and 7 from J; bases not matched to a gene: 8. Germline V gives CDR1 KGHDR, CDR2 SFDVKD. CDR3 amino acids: CATSGLAGSENEQFF. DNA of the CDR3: TGTGCCACCTCGGGACTAGCGGGGTCGGAGAATGAGCAGTTCTTC.